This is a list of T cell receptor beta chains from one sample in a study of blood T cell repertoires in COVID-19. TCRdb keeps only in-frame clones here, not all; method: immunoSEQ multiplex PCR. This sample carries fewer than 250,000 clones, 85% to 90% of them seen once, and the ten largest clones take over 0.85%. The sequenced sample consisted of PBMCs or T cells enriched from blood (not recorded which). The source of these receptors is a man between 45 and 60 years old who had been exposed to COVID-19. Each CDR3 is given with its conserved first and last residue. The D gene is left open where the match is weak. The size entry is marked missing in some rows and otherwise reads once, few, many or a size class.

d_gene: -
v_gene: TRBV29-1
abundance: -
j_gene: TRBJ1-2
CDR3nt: TGCAGCGTTGAAGCGTCGGGGAACTATGGCTACACCTTC
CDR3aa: CSVEASGNYGYTF

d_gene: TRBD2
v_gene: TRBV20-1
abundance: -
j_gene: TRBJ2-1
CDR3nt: TGCAGTGCTAGTTTCCGCGGGGGGGCCAATGAGCAGTTCTTC
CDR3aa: CSASFRGGANEQFF

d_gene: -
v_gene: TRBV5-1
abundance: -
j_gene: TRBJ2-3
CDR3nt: TGCGCCAGCAGCTTATTAGCCTCCTTCACAGATACGCAGTATTTT
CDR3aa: CASSLLASFTDTQYF

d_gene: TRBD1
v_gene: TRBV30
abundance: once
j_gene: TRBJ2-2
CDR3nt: TGTGCCTGGAGGCGATCGAACAGGGGGCGGACCGGGGAGCTGTTTTTT
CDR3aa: CAWRRSNRGRTGELFF

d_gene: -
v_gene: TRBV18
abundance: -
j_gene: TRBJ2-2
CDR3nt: TGTGCCAGCTCACTAGGACTCGCCATCGGGGAGCTGTTTTTT
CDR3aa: CASSLGLAIGELFF

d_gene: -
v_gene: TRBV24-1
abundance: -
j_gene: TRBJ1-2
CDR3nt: TGTGCCACCAGTGACGTTGGCGGATATGGCTACACCTTC
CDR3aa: CATSDVGGYGYTF

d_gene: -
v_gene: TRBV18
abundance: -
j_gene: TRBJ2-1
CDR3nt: TGTGCCAGCTCCGGACAGCGGTGGGGCAATGAGCAGTTCTTC
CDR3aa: CASSGQRWGNEQFF

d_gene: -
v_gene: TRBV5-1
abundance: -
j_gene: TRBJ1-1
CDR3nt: TGCGCCAGCAGCTGGAAACCTACAGGAGACACTGAAGCTTTCTTT
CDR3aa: CASSWKPTGDTEAFF

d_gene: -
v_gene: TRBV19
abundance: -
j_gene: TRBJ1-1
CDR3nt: TGTGCCAGTAGTATCTTACGAGGAAACGAAGCTTTCTTT
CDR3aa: CASSILRGNEAFF

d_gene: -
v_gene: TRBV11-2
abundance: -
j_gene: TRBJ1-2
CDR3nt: TGTGCCAGCAGCTGGGAGGGGGGCAGTAACTATGGCTACACCTTC
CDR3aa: CASSWEGGSNYGYTF

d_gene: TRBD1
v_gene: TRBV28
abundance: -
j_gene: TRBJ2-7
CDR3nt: TGTGCCAGCAGAGGGACAGGGGGCGAGCAGTACTTC
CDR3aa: CASRGTGGEQYF